Listed here is a single TCR beta chain. The antigen is unknown. From whole blood left unfractionated, total RNA was extracted. Germline V gives CDR1 MGHRA, CDR2 YSYEKL. Trimming took 3 bases from V and 6 from J, leaving 19 bases between them. This CDR3 contains 16 residues. The source of the sample is a study of human T cells and chemical hapten exposure. Study-level information: Minor volume differences among pooled libraries chiefly drove per-sample TCR yield variation.

Each cDNA molecule in the library carried unique molecular identifiers. Each CDR3 protein is one row after TCRdb ran MiXCR on the 5' RACE reads. Of 95,000 to 120,000 distinct CDR3 sequences in the sample, approximately 20% were seen once. Findings and limits, study-wide: Sensitization with DPC brought no change to TCRs above 1 in 1000 in frequency.

The sequence derives from a human donor in good health. The V gene is TRBV4-1, the J gene TRBJ2-3; D is perhaps TRBD2 (5 bases). As DNA, the CDR3 is TGCGCCAGCAGCCACATTATACTAGACGTTAGGGATACGCAGTATTTT. Translated: CASSHIILDVRDTQYF.